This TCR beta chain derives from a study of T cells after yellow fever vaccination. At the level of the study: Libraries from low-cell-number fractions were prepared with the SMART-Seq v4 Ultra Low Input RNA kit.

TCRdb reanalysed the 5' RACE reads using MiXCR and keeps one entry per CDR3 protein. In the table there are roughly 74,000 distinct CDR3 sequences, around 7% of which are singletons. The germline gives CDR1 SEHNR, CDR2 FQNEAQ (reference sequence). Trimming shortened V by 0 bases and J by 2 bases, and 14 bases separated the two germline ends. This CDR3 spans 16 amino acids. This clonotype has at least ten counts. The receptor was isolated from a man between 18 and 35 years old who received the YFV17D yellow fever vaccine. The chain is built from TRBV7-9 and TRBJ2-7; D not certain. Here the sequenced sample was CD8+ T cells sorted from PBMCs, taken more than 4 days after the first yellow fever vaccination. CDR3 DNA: TGTGCCAGCAGCTTAGCGCGAGGTAAAGTAGCCTACGAGCAGTACTTC. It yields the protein CASSLARGKVAYEQYF.